The sequence of this TCR beta chain was determined in a study of T cells in localized non-small cell lung cancer. Overall study findings and caveats: Heterogeneity remains possible, as sequencing covered one tumor region only. There were a median roughly 60 of the top 100 tumor clones appearing in adjacent lung.

Profiling relied on immunoSEQ multiplex PCR, and the TCRdb table lists in-frame clones only, not all of them. Counted here are about 24,000 clones, roughly 84% occurring once; the ten biggest clones make up about 29%. The V end lost 3 bases, the J end lost 6 bases, and 8 bases lay between the germline ends. The CDR3 covers 12 residues. Looked up from germline, CDR1 is ENHRY and CDR2 is SYGVKD. Comment on this clone: What it binds is not known.

V usage is TRBV10-3 and J usage is TRBJ1-2; D unclear. This specimen consisted of peripheral blood, obtained before any cancer treatment. This TCR derives from a male donor aged 60 or over with stage I squamous cell lung carcinoma. The chain's CDR3 is CAISDVSDGYTF. The CDR3 bases are TGTGCCATCAGTGACGTCTCCGATGGCTACACCTTC.